The rows below give T cell receptor beta chains drawn from one sample of a study of blood T cell repertoires in COVID-19. Libraries were prepared by immunoSEQ multiplex PCR; TCRdb keeps only in-frame clonotypes and omits some of them. The top ten clones hold about an eighth of a sample with over 100,000 clones, about nine tenths of them seen once. The sample consisted of peripheral blood. The receptors here all came from a woman aged 70 to 79 with COVID-19, enrolled during active disease. The CDR3 runs from the conserved cysteine through the conserved F or W. The D gene is left open where the match is weak. Not all rows give a size; the values are once, few, many and, for expanded clones, a class.

TGTGCCAGCAACAGGTTCCACGGAGGGCCGAAGGTATCCGGGGCCAACGTCCTGACTTTC,CASNRFHGGPKVSGANVLTF,TRBJ2-6,TRBV2,NA,NA
TGTGCCAGCACACCCCCGGGATACACCAACGAGCAGTACTTC,CASTPPGYTNEQYF,TRBJ2-7,TRBV28,NA,NA
TGTGCCAGCAGTTACTCCCCGGGGGGGCAAGGAGAGACCCAGTACTTC,CASSYSPGGQGETQYF,TRBJ2-5,TRBV6-5,NA,TRBD2
TGTGCCAGCAGCTTTGAGGGGGATTTCACAGATACGCAGTATTTT,CASSFEGDFTDTQYF,TRBJ2-3,TRBV5-6,NA,NA
TGTGCCAGCAGCCAGGCCCTAGGAGATTCACCCCTCCACTTT,CASSQALGDSPLHF,TRBJ1-6,TRBV7-8,NA,NA
TGTGCCAGCAGCTTTTGGGGGGACAGATCTGGAAACACCATATATTTT,CASSFWGDRSGNTIYF,TRBJ1-3,TRBV7-2,NA,TRBD1
TGTGCCACCAACCTTACAGGGTTCTATGGCTACACCTTC,CATNLTGFYGYTF,TRBJ1-2,TRBV24-1,NA,NA
TGTGCCAGCAGCTTGCCCCTCGGGACCCTCCACTTT,CASSLPLGTLHF,TRBJ1-6,TRBV7-9,NA,NA
TGTGCCAGCAGCTGGGCCGGGACAGACAGCACAGATACGCAGTATTTT,CASSWAGTDSTDTQYF,TRBJ2-3,TRBV7-2,NA,TRBD1
TGTGCCAGCAGTGTGACAGGCTATAATTCACCCCTCCACTTT,CASSVTGYNSPLHF,TRBJ1-6,TRBV2,NA,NA
TGTGCCAGCAGTGAGGATTGGGGGGCCCTCCACTTT,CASSEDWGALHF,TRBJ1-6,TRBV2,NA,NA
TGTGCCACCAGTGGGGCAGATAATAACTCTGGAAACACCATATATTTT,CATSGADNNSGNTIYF,TRBJ1-3,TRBV24-1,once,NA
TGTGCCAGCAGCTTGACTGTGGGACTGTCCTCTGGAAACACCATATATTTT,CASSLTVGLSSGNTIYF,TRBJ1-3,TRBV7-8,few,NA
TGTGCCAGCAGCTTGGCAGGCTCCTACGAGCAGTACTTC,CASSLAGSYEQYF,TRBJ2-7,TRBV7-8,once,NA
TGTGCCAGCGGGACAGAAAATCAAGAGACCCAGTACTTC,CASGTENQETQYF,TRBJ2-5,TRBV5-4,NA,TRBD1
TGTGCCAGCAGCTTGATGAGGCCCGGTGACTATGGCTACACCTTC,CASSLMRPGDYGYTF,TRBJ1-2,TRBV5-5,NA,NA
TGCGCCAGCAGCTTGGCCGGGATTGGTGGAAACACCATATATTTT,CASSLAGIGGNTIYF,TRBJ1-3,TRBV5-1,NA,NA
TGTGCCTGGAGTGTACTCGGGGATCGGTATGGCTACACCTTC,CAWSVLGDRYGYTF,TRBJ1-2,TRBV30,NA,NA
TGTGCCATCACCGGGAACACCGGGGAGCTGTTTTTT,CAITGNTGELFF,TRBJ2-2,TRBV10-3,NA,NA
TGTGCCACCAGTGATGGGCGGGGGAGAAGCAATCAGCCCCAGCATTTT,CATSDGRGRSNQPQHF,TRBJ1-5,TRBV24-1,NA,NA
TGTGCCAGCAGCTTACCCAGTTCATACGAGCAGTACTTC,CASSLPSSYEQYF,TRBJ2-7,TRBV7-9,NA,NA
TGTGCCATCAGTGAGAATAGGGACAGGGCGGAGACCCAGTACTTC,CAISENRDRAETQYF,TRBJ2-5,TRBV10-3,NA,TRBD1
TGCGCCAGCAGCTTGGGTTGGGGACAGGGGCCCTACGAGCAGTACTTC,CASSLGWGQGPYEQYF,TRBJ2-7,TRBV5-1,NA,TRBD1
TGTGCCAGCAGTCCCAACAGGGCCCCCGCTCAGCCCCAGCATTTT,CASSPNRAPAQPQHF,TRBJ1-5,TRBV28,NA,NA
TGTGCCAGCAGTCCCGGGACAGAAAAAGCTTTCTTT,CASSPGTEKAFF,TRBJ1-1,TRBV6-6,NA,TRBD1
TGTGCCAGCAGCGTAGCAGGGGACAATCAGCCCCAGCATTTT,CASSVAGDNQPQHF,TRBJ1-5,TRBV9,NA,NA